The entry below gives a single T cell receptor beta chain sequence along with its context. Its antigen is not identified. Expressed TCRB transcripts got sequenced, as all isolated RNA was reverse transcribed. The data were produced by immunoSEQ multiplex PCR, yet TCRdb's version contains in-frame clones alone and is incomplete. The table shows about 140,000 clones, with 6.9% occurring only once. The germline V and J ends were trimmed by 10 bases and 5 bases, with 12 bases remaining between them. The CDR3 consists of 12 residues. Germline V gene lookup returns CDR1 ENHRY and CDR2 SYGVKD. This sample stems from a study of beta chain features in type 1 diabetes. Points from the study as a whole: Across all four CD4+ subsets, people with type 1 diabetes showed modestly shorter TCRB CDR3s.

The sequence derives from a young woman in good health. Material for sequencing was central memory CD4+ T cells from blood. This rearrangement joins TRBV10-3 to TRBJ2-1; unclear D gene. This CDR3 is CASSPTNNEQFF. The CDR3 DNA reads TGTGCCAGCAGCCCAACTAACAATGAGCAGTTCTTC.